Below, 4 T cell receptor beta chains from the same sample are listed, as sequenced in a study of OX40 agonist ivuxolimab in advanced cancers. Here immunoSEQ multiplex PCR was the method, and the copy in TCRdb shows in-frame clones only, minus some. Among 28,000 or so clones listed, 79% were seen once. The sample was CD4+ or CD8+ T cells sorted from blood, taken in a trial of the OX40 agonist ivuxolimab. These receptors originate from an adult with an advanced solid tumor such as melanoma, head and neck, liver or kidney cancer.

Relative to its sample, this clone is large. The chain recombines TRBV9 with TRBJ1-2; D is perhaps TRBD1 (5 bases). The CDR3 covers 14 residues. V was pared by 5 bases and J by 7 bases, with 18 bases between. From germline, CDR1 is SGDLS and CDR2 YYNGEE. The CDR3 here is CASRDRNGGIGYTF. In nucleotides, the CDR3 is TGTGCCAGCAGGGACCGAAATGGGGGAATTGGCTACACCTTC.

The CDR3 loop is CASSLAPYTGELFF. The CDR3 DNA reads TGTGCCAGCAGCCTGGCCCCTTACACCGGGGAGCTGTTTTTT. The V and J genes are TRBV6-4 and TRBJ2-2; D gene ambiguous. V dropped 6 bases and J dropped 3 bases, with 11 bases sitting between them. The CDR3 has 14 amino acids. Germline V gene data show CDR1 as MRHNA and CDR2 as SNTAGT.

The chain joins TRBV10-2 to TRBJ2-2; TRBD2 matches 14 bases. Germline CDR1 WSHSY, CDR2 SAAADI. There are 17 residues in the CDR3. J lost 6 bases, V lost 6 bases, and 9 bases had no gene match. The CDR3 region is CASRGLAGDSGAGELFF. The CDR3 DNA sequence: TGCGCCAGCAGGGGACTAGCGGGAGATTCGGGTGCCGGGGAGCTGTTTTTT.

As concerns this clone: The final CDR3 position lacks the conserved phenylalanine or tryptophan, pointing to a likely read error. CDR3 in DNA: TGTGCCAGCAGCGATATAGCGGGGGGCACCACCGGGGAGCTGTTTTCT. Amino acid sequence: CASSDIAGGTTGELFS. The chain links TRBV9 to TRBJ2-2; 10 bases map to TRBD2. Germline trimming cut 3 bases from V and 4 bases from J; bases unmatched to any gene: 6. Germline CDR1 reads SGDLS; CDR2 reads YYNGEE. There are 16 residues in the CDR3.